These 25 T cell receptor beta chains originate from one sample sequenced in a study of blood T cells in healthy people across ages. The authors ran a second PCR of roughly 6 to 11 cycles using a sample-barcoded 5' primer and a J-beta primer mix. Via MiXCR, TCRdb re-called the 5' RACE reads, giving one row per CDR3 protein. The top ten clones hold roughly 25% of a sample with 650,000 to 900,000 distinct CDR3 sequences, under 80% of them seen once. The sequencing sample was made of blood. The receptors were sampled from a man aged 25 to 40 in good health.

In this sample, this clonotype turned up a few times. The chain employs TRBV12-3 or TRBV12-4 and TRBJ2-2; 7 bases map to TRBD1. With V trimmed by 6 bases and J by 7 bases, 8 bases remained unmatched. There are 14 residues in the CDR3. Written as DNA, the CDR3 is TGTGCCAGCAGGGAGACAGGGACCAACGGGGAGCTGTTTTTT. Encoded protein: CASRETGTNGELFF.

This chain joins TRBV12-3 or TRBV12-4 and TRBJ2-3; D is uncertain. CDR3 length equals 16 residues. V lost 5 bases, J lost 1 base, and 16 bases lay in between. CDR3 coding DNA: TGTGCCAGCAGTCCCGGCAGCAGCCCCCGCACAGATACGCAGTATTTT. Encoded protein: CASSPGSSPRTDTQYF.

The chain combines TRBV7-2 with TRBJ2-1, with 7 bases fitting TRBD1. The J call may be faulty, since TRBJ2-7 better matches the DNA end. Germline V CDR1 and CDR2: SGHTA, FQGNSA. This CDR3 contains 16 residues. In nucleotides, the CDR3 is TGTGCCAGCAGCTCTAGGGGAACAGGGGCCGAAACTGAGCAGTACTTC. Translating gives CASSSRGTGAETEQYF.

CDR3 coding DNA: TGTGCCAGCAGCGGACGGGAGTTCCTATCTGGGGCCAACGTCCTGACTTTC. Translating gives CASSGREFLSGANVLTF. V gene TRBV9 combines with J gene TRBJ2-6, with D tentatively TRBD2 (6 bases). The ends were cut back, 3 bases at V and 1 base at J, with 14 bases in the middle. This CDR3 has 17 amino acids. The V gene's germline CDR1 is SGDLS and CDR2 YYNGEE.

This clonotype has a handful of counts. This rearrangement joins TRBV5-6 to TRBJ1-2; TRBD1 is a possible D gene (6 bases). Trimming shortened V by 6 bases and J by 5 bases, and 14 bases separated the two germline ends. Germline CDR1 is SGHDT and CDR2 is YYEEEE. The CDR3 loop spans 13 amino acids. CDR3 coding DNA: TGTGCCAGCATCCCCTGGGGGCGTTATGGCTACACCTTC. This sequence encodes CASIPWGRYGYTF.

This clonotype was seen only once. The CDR3 DNA is TGCGCCAGCAGCCAAGATAGGTCAGGGCACAATGAGCAGTTCTTC. Protein: CASSQDRSGHNEQFF. The rearrangement links TRBV4-1 to TRBJ2-1, with TRBD1 as a possible D gene (5 bases). Trimming left V 0 bases short and J 5 bases short, with 11 bases between. CDR3 length equals 15 residues. Germline CDR1 reads MGHRA; CDR2 reads YSYEKL.

J is TRBJ2-7 and V is TRBV5-1; D not certain. The ends were cut back, 4 bases at V and 0 bases at J, with 11 bases in the middle. Germline loops: CDR1 SGHRS, CDR2 YFSETQ. The CDR3 covers 14 residues. As DNA, the CDR3 is TGCGCCAGCAGCGGCCCGGGTAACTCCTACGAGCAGTACTTC. The encoded protein is CASSGPGNSYEQYF.

This chain joins TRBV29-1 and TRBJ2-5; 8 bases line up with TRBD2. Trimming removed 7 bases from V and 2 bases from J; junction bases left unmatched: 12. The CDR3 sequence is 15 residues long. In germline, CDR1 is SQVTM, CDR2 ANQGSEA. The CDR3 DNA follows: TGCAGCGCCCCACCTCGAGCGGGGGTACAAGAGACCCAGTACTTC. It encodes CSAPPRAGVQETQYF. Full variable domain (missing parts from reference TRBV29-1 and TRBJ2-5): SAVISQKPSRDICQRGTSLTIQCQVDSQVTMMFWYRQQPGQSLTLIATANQGSEATYESGFVIDKFPISRPNLTFSTLTVSNMSPEDSSIYLCSAPPRAGVQETQYFGPGTRLLVL.

The CDR3: CASSLRQGADYNEQFF. The CDR3, as DNA: TGCGCCAGCAGCTTAAGACAGGGGGCTGACTACAATGAGCAGTTCTTC. The gene calls are TRBV5-1 and TRBJ2-1, with 10 bases identical to TRBD1. This CDR3 region has 16 residues. Germline CDR1 and CDR2: SGHRS and YFSETQ. V shed 2 bases, J shed 3 bases, and the junction held 5 bases outside the gene matches. The full variable domain, in which reference TRBV5-1 and TRBJ2-1 provide the parts outside the CDR3, is KAGVTQTPRYLIKTRGQQVTLSCSPISGHRSVSWYQQTPGQGLQFLFEYFSETQRNKGNFPGRFSGRQFSNSRSEMNVSTLELGDSALYLCASSLRQGADYNEQFFGPGTRLTVL.

The chain couples TRBV25-1 to TRBJ2-3, with 8 bases fitting TRBD1. The length of the CDR3 is 16 residues. J gave up 4 bases and V 6 bases, and 12 bases lay outside the gene matches. Germline values: CDR1 MGHDK, CDR2 SYGVNS. The CDR3 bases are TGTGCCAGCAGACTGAGTCCCGGACAGGGAGCAGATACGCAGTATTTT. The encoded protein is CASRLSPGQGADTQYF.

This clonotype was seen ten or more times. The chain's CDR3 is CASSVGHSGANVLTF. In DNA form, the CDR3 reads TGTGCCAGCAGCGTAGGGCACTCTGGGGCCAACGTCCTGACTTTC. V and J are TRBV9 and TRBJ2-6; D gene uncertain. Germline V gene lookup returns CDR1 SGDLS and CDR2 YYNGEE. This CDR3 has 15 residues. Trimming removed 0 bases at V and 0 bases at J, with 4 bases between.

CDR3 in DNA: TGTGCCAGCAGCCGAATGACTAGCGGGGGCACTTCTAGCACAGATACGCAGTATTTT. Encoded protein: CASSRMTSGGTSSTDTQYF. The genes are TRBV7-2 and TRBJ2-3, with 12 positions matching TRBD2. Germline CDR1 is SGHTA and CDR2 is FQGNSA. The CDR3 length is 19 residues. V dropped 5 bases and J dropped 0; count of bases not matched to a gene: 12.

The rearrangement links TRBV27 to TRBJ1-6; D possibly corresponds to TRBD1 (6 bases). This CDR3 region has 17 residues. The germline gives CDR1 MNHEY, CDR2 SMNVEV (reference sequence). V lost 4 bases to trimming and J lost 5 bases, with 18 bases between them. Here the CDR3 DNA reads TGTGCCAGCAGTTCGACAGGACCATCAACCCATAATTCACCCCTCCACTTT. Amino acid sequence: CASSSTGPSTHNSPLHF.

The chain links TRBV20-1 to TRBJ2-7; D call uncertain. CDR3 length equals 13 residues. Germline CDR1 reads DFQATT; CDR2 reads SNEGSKA (reference sequence). The germline V and J ends were trimmed by 7 bases and 0 bases, with 13 bases remaining between them. CDR3: CSVLPVSSYEQYF. The CDR3 DNA reads as TGCAGTGTTCTTCCCGTGAGCTCCTACGAGCAGTACTTC.

This clonotype was picked up a small number of times. CDR3 coding DNA: TGCAGCGTTGACAGTACGGGCACTGAAGCTTTCTTT. Protein: CSVDSTGTEAFF. V is TRBV29-1 and J is TRBJ1-1; D not certain. Germline V lookup: CDR1 SQVTM, CDR2 ANQGSEA. V was trimmed by 3 bases and J by 4 bases, leaving 9 bases between them. This CDR3 has 12 amino acids.

The sample holds one count of this clonotype. The chain employs TRBV20-1 and TRBJ1-4, with D perhaps matching TRBD1 (5 bases). The V gene lost 0 bases and the J gene lost 3 bases, with 11 bases spanning the gap. The length of the CDR3 is 15 residues. Germline CDR1 reads DFQATT; CDR2 reads SNEGSKA (reference sequence). The CDR3 nucleotides read TGCAGTGCTAGAGATATCACGGGGGCTAATGAAAAACTGTTTTTT. Encoded protein: CSARDITGANEKLFF.

The table lists this clonotype with a few counts. The gene calls are TRBV12-3 or TRBV12-4 and TRBJ1-1; no clear D. The CDR3 has 15 amino acids. V shed 1 base and J shed 4 bases, with 13 bases lying between them. The DNA of the CDR3 is TGTGCCAGCAGTTTAGGCTCATTCGAGGGCACTGAAGCTTTCTTT. Encoded protein: CASSLGSFEGTEAFF.

V is TRBV4-3 and J is TRBJ2-5; 9 nucleotides agree with TRBD1. Germline-derived CDR1 and CDR2 are LGHNA and YSLEER. The CDR3 covers 15 residues. Trimming took 4 bases from V and 5 from J; bases not matched to a gene: 8. In DNA form, the CDR3 reads TGCGCCAGCAGCCGAGGCACCGGGACAGGGGAGACCCAGTACTTC. Translation gives CASSRGTGTGETQYF.

V gene TRBV25-1 combines with J gene TRBJ2-3; a weak D match, TRBD2 (5 bases). V lost 5 bases and J lost 0, with 9 bases in between. Germline V gene lookup returns CDR1 MGHDK and CDR2 SYGVNS. CDR3 length equals 14 residues. The CDR3 is CASSKAVSTDTQYF. Written as DNA, the CDR3 is TGTGCCAGCAGTAAAGCGGTCAGCACAGATACGCAGTATTTT.

The CDR3 reads CASSQVAGRTYNEQYF. Here the CDR3 DNA reads TGTGCCAGCAGCCAAGTAGCGGGGCGCACCTACAATGAGCAGTACTTC. This chain uses TRBV3-1 with TRBJ2-5; 8 bases are a match to TRBD2. The junction had 15 bases not matched to a gene; V was cut back by 1 base and J by 11 bases. Per the germline V gene, CDR1 is LGHDT and CDR2 is YNNKEL (reference sequence). The CDR3 extends over 16 amino acids.

This rearrangement joins TRBV4-3 to TRBJ1-2; D not resolved. Trimming took off 0 bases at V and 4 bases at J, with 12 bases between the two ends. CDR3 length equals 15 residues. Germline V gene sequence: CDR1 LGHNA, CDR2 YSLEER. The CDR3 nucleotides are TGCGCCAGCAGCCAAGAGATACAAACGCTCTATGGCTACACCTTC. This sequence encodes CASSQEIQTLYGYTF.

The chain couples TRBV29-1 to TRBJ1-1; no clear D gene. CDR1 and CDR2 (germline): SQVTM, ANQGSEA. V shed 0 bases and J shed 2 bases, with 4 bases lying between them. The CDR3 consists of 12 residues. CDR3 loop: CSVEESNTEAFF. CDR3 nucleotides: TGCAGCGTTGAAGAAAGTAACACTGAAGCTTTCTTT.

This rearrangement joins TRBV18 to TRBJ2-7; D ambiguous. Germline V gene data show CDR1 as KGHSH and CDR2 as LQKENI. V was cut by 6 bases and J by 0 bases, with 12 bases left in between. This CDR3 region has 14 residues. The CDR3 region is CASSPNGFSYEQYF. The CDR3 nucleotides read TGTGCCAGCTCGCCGAACGGTTTCTCCTACGAGCAGTACTTC.

This clonotype was seen a handful of times. The chain employs TRBV7-2 and TRBJ2-7; 9 nucleotides match TRBD1. CDR1 and CDR2 from the germline V gene are SGHTA and FQGNSA. V was clipped by 5 bases and J by 6 bases; unmatched bases: 8. The length of the CDR3 is 14 residues. The CDR3 sequence: CASSQQGQGREQYF. The CDR3 coding sequence is TGTGCCAGCAGCCAGCAAGGACAGGGGCGCGAGCAGTACTTC.

V usage is TRBV6-5 and J usage is TRBJ2-1; tentatively, D is TRBD1 (5 bases). Germline CDR1 is MNHEY and CDR2 is SVGAGI. Trimming removed 7 bases at V and 5 bases at J, with 15 bases between. The CDR3 totals 14 residues. The CDR3: CASTNRQGDNEQFF. CDR3 DNA: TGTGCCAGCACCAACCGACAAGGGGACAATGAGCAGTTCTTC.